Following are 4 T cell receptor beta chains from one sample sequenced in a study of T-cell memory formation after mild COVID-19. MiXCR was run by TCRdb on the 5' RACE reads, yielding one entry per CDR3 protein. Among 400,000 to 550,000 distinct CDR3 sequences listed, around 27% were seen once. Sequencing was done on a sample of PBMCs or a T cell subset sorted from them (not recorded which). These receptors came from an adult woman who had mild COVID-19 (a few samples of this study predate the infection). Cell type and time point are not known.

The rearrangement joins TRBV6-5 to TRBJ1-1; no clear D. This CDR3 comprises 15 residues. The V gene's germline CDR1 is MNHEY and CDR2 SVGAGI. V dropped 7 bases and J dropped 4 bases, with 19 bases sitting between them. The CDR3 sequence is CASIFRGPAGTEAFF. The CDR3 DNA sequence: TGTGCCAGCATTTTTCGAGGGCCCGCCGGCACTGAAGCTTTCTTT.

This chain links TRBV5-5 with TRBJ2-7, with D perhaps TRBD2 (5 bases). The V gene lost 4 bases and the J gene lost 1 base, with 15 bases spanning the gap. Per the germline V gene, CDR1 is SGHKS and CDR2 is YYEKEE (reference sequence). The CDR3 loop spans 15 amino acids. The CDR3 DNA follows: TGTGCCAGCAGCCCGGCCAACGGAGGTTCCTACGAGCAGTACTTC. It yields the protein CASSPANGGSYEQYF.

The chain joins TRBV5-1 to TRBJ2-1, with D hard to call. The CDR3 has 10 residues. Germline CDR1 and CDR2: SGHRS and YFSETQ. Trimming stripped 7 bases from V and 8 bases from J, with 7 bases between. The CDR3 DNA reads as TGCGCCAGCGGAGAGCATGAGCAGTTCTTC. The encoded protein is CASGEHEQFF.

The CDR3 coding sequence is TGTGCCAGCGATACCGGGGGGAGAACTGAAGCTTTCTTT. Translation gives CASDTGGRTEAFF. The chain has TRBV7-9 and TRBJ1-1; D might be TRBD1 (5 bases). Germline V gene data show CDR1 as SEHNR and CDR2 as FQNEAQ (reference sequence). Trimming left V 8 bases short and J 5 bases short, with 15 bases between. The CDR3 contains 13 residues.